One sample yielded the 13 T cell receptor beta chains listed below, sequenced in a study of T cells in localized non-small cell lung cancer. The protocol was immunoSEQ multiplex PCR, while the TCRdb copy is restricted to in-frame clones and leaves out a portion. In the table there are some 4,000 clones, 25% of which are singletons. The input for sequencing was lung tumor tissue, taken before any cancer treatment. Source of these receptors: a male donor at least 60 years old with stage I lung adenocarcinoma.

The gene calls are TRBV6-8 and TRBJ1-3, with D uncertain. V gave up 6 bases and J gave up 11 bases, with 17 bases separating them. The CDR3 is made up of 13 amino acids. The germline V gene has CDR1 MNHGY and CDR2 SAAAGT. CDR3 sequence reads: CASRGQNFASIYF. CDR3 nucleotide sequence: TGTGCCAGCAGGGGCCAAAATTTCGCCTCCATATATTTT.

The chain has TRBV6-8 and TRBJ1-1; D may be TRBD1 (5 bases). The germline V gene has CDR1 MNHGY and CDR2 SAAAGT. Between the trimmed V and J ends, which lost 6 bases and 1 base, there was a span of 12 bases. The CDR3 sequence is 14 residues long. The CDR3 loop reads CASSIGHWNTEAFF. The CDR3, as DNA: TGTGCCAGCAGCATAGGACATTGGAACACTGAAGCTTTCTTT.

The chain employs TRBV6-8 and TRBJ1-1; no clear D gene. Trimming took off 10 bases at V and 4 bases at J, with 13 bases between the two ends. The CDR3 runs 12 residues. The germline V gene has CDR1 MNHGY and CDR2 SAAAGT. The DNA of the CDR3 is TGTGCCACGTACGGGGTAGGCACTGAAGCTTTCTTT. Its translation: CATYGVGTEAFF.

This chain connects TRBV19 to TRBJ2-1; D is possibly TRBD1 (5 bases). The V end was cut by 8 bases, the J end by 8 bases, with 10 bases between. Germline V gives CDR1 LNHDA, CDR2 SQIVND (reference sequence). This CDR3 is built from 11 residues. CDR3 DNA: TGTGCCAGTTCAGGGTGGGATGAGCAGTTCTTC. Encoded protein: CASSGWDEQFF.

The CDR3 DNA sequence: TGTGCCACCAGCAGGAACAGGGGGAAGAACTATGGCTACACCTTC. It encodes CATSRNRGKNYGYTF. This chain uses TRBV15 with TRBJ1-2, with 8 bases that match TRBD1. V gave up 3 bases and J gave up 2 bases; unmatched junction bases: 5. This CDR3 is built from 15 residues. Germline CDR1 LNHNV, CDR2 YYDKDF (reference sequence). The complete variable domain, with remaining parts taken from reference TRBV15 and TRBJ1-2, reads DAMVIQNPRYQVTQFGKPVTLSCSQTLNHNVMYWYQQKSSQAPKLLFHYYDKDFNNEADTPDNFQSRRPNTSFCFLDIRSPGLGDTAMYLCATSRNRGKNYGYTFGSGTRLTVV.

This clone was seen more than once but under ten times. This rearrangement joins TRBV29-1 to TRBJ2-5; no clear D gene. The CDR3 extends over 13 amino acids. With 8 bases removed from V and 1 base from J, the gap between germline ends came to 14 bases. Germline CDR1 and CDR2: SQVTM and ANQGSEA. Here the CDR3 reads CSTKWAPQETQYF. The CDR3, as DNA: TGCAGCACTAAATGGGCACCCCAAGAGACCCAGTACTTC. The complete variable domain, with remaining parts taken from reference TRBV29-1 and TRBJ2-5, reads SAVISQKPSRDICQRGTSLTIQCQVDSQVTMMFWYRQQPGQSLTLIATANQGSEATYESGFVIDKFPISRPNLTFSTLTVSNMSPEDSSIYLCSTKWAPQETQYFGPGTRLLVL.

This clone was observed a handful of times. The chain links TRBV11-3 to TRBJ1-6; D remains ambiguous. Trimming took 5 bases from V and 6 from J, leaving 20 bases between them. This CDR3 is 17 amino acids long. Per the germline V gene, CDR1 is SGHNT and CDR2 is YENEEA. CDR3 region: CASSAGPISVGNSPLHF. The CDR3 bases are TGTGCCAGCAGCGCTGGACCTATTTCGGTGGGTAATTCACCCCTCCACTTT.

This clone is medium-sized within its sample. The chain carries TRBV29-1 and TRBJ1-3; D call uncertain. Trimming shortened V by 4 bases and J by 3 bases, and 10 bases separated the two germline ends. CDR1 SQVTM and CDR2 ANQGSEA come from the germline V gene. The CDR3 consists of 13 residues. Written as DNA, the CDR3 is TGCAGCGTTGGGATTCTCGGTGGAAACACCATATATTTT. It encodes CSVGILGGNTIYF.

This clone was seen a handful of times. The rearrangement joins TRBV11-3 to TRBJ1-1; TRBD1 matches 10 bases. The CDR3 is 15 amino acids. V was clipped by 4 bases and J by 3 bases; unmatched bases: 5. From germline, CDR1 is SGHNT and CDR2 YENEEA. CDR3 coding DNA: TGTGCCAGCAGCTCTAAGACAGGGGGCGACACTGAAGCTTTCTTT. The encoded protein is CASSSKTGGDTEAFF. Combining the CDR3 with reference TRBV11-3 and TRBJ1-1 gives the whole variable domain EAGVVQSPRYKIIEKKQPVAFWCNPISGHNTLYWYLQNLGQGPELLIRYENEEAVDDSQLPKDRFSAERLKGVDSTLKIQPAELGDSAVYLCASSSKTGGDTEAFFGQGTRLTVV.

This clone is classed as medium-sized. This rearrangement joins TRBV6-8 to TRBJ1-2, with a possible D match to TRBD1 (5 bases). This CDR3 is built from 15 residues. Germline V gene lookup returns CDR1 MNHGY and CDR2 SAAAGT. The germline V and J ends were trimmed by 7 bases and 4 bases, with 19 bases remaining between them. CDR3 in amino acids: CASNTGTGPRYGYTF. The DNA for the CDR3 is TGTGCCAGCAACACGGGGACCGGGCCCCGCTATGGCTACACCTTC.

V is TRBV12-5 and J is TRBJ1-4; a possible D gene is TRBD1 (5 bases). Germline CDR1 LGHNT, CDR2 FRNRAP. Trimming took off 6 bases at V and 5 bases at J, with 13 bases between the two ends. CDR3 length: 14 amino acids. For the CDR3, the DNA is TGTGCTAGTGGAAAGGCCGGGGACAATGAAAAACTGTTTTTT. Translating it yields CASGKAGDNEKLFF.

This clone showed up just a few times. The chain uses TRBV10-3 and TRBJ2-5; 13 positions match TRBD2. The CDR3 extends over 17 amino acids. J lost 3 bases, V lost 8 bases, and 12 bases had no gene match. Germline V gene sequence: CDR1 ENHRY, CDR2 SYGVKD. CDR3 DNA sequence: TGTGCCATCTCCGCGGGCCCCGGACTAGCGGGGGAAGAGACCCAGTACTTC. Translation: CAISAGPGLAGEETQYF.

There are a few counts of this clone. The CDR3 reads CASSIEEYYGYTF. Here the CDR3 DNA reads TGTGCCAGTAGTATAGAAGAATACTATGGCTACACCTTC. The rearrangement joins TRBV19 to TRBJ1-2; no clear D gene. The ends were cut back, 0 bases at V and 3 bases at J, with 5 bases in the middle. The CDR3 runs to 13 residues. The V gene's germline CDR1 is LNHDA and CDR2 SQIVND (reference sequence).